The present T cell receptor beta chain was sequenced within a study of early T cells in non-severe SARS-CoV-2 infection. Across the study: Investigators sequenced bulk RNA drawn from unsorted whole blood, and chains remained unpaired.

The CDR3 spans 11 residues. Germline CDR1 SQVTM, CDR2 ANQGSEA. V lost 5 bases and J lost 5, with 9 bases in between. In its sample, this clonotype was seen many times. The TCR library protocol was used to attach unique molecular identifiers. These identifiers were attached to individual cDNA molecules. Each CDR3 protein gets one entry after TCRdb re-called the 5' RACE reads with MiXCR. The table lists 25,000 to 35,000 distinct CDR3 sequences, roughly 4.6% of them singletons. The genes are TRBV29-1 and TRBJ2-5; D gene ambiguous. This specimen was whole blood, taken at baseline. This clonotype was obtained from an adult who was a healthcare worker with PCR-confirmed SARS-CoV-2 infection or an uninfected control (not recorded which). The CDR3 DNA reads as TGCAGCGTTACTCAAACCGAGACCCAGTACTTC. This gives the protein CSVTQTETQYF.